The 9 T cell receptor beta chains listed next were all sequenced from one sample in a study of cytomegalovirus exposure and HLA in healthy donors. Assay used: immunoSEQ multiplex PCR; TCRdb lists only in-frame clones, some missing. There are 150,000 or so clones in the sample; roughly nine tenths occur only once, and about 10% lies in the top ten. Sequencing input: PBMCs. The receptors were gathered from a woman between 18 and 29 years old in good health and CMV-seropositive.

V and J are TRBV27 and TRBJ1-1, with 8 nucleotides matching TRBD1. The V gene end was trimmed by 6 bases and the J gene end by 6 bases; junction bases not matched to a gene: 18. In germline, CDR1 is MNHEY, CDR2 SMNVEV (reference sequence). There are 17 residues in the CDR3. The CDR3 reads CASSTTGVVTRVAEAFF. As DNA, the CDR3 is TGTGCCAGCAGCACGACAGGGGTGGTGACTCGGGTGGCTGAAGCTTTCTTT.

The genes are TRBV5-1 and TRBJ2-7; tentatively, D is TRBD1 (5 bases). The length of the CDR3 is 12 residues. Trimming stripped 4 bases from V and 3 bases from J, with 8 bases between. Per germline, CDR1 SGHRS and CDR2 YFSETQ. CDR3 bases: TGCGCCAGCAGCCAAGACAGCTACGAGCAGTACTTC. Residues: CASSQDSYEQYF.

The chain joins TRBV19 to TRBJ2-3; D not resolved. The V gene's germline CDR1 is LNHDA and CDR2 SQIVND (reference sequence). The V end was cut by 5 bases, the J end by 2 bases, with 11 bases between. The CDR3 has 14 amino acids. Written as DNA, the CDR3 is TGTGCCAGTAGTCCTCGACTGAACACAGATACGCAGTATTTT. This codes for CASSPRLNTDTQYF. Full variable domain (remainder filled in from reference TRBV19 and TRBJ2-3): DGGITQSPKYLFRKEGQNVTLSCEQNLNHDAMYWYRQDPGQGLRLIYYSQIVNDFQKGDIAEGYSVSREKKESFPLTVTSAQKNPTAFYLCASSPRLNTDTQYFGPGTRLTVL.

This rearrangement joins TRBV11-2 to TRBJ2-5; 12 nucleotides align to TRBD2. The junction had 8 bases not matched to a gene; V was cut back by 1 base and J by 2 bases. The germline CDR1 and CDR2 sequences are SGHAT and FQNNGV. This CDR3 is 18 amino acids long. The CDR3 is CASSLGVLAGGMQETQYF. In nucleotides, the CDR3 is TGTGCCAGCAGCTTAGGGGTGCTAGCGGGGGGGATGCAAGAGACCCAGTACTTC.

V usage is TRBV18 and J usage is TRBJ1-1, with a tentative D call TRBD1 (5 bases). This CDR3 has 15 residues. V lost 2 bases and J 2 bases, leaving 12 bases between the germline ends. Germline CDR1 reads KGHSH; CDR2 reads LQKENI. The CDR3 sequence is CASSPRQGENTEAFF. The CDR3 nucleotides are TGTGCCAGCTCACCAAGGCAGGGCGAAAACACTGAAGCTTTCTTT.

A few counts support this clone. The genes are TRBV7-3 and TRBJ2-7; D might be TRBD2 (6 bases). CDR1 SGHTA and CDR2 FQGTGA come from the germline V gene. This CDR3 region has 14 residues. V was cut by 4 bases and J by 7 bases, with 17 bases left in between. CDR3 in amino acids: CASSSGTPGAEQYF. For the CDR3, the DNA is TGTGCCAGCAGCTCCGGGACCCCGGGAGCGGAGCAGTACTTC.

The chain combines TRBV27 with TRBJ1-6; 7 nucleotides align to TRBD1. Trimming at V came to 6 bases and at J to 8 bases, leaving 10 bases not matched to a gene. The CDR3 consists of 15 residues. The V gene's germline CDR1 is MNHEY and CDR2 SMNVEV (reference sequence). The CDR3, as DNA: TGTGCCAGCAGCAAGGACGACAGGGCGCATTCACCCCTCCACTTT. As protein: CASSKDDRAHSPLHF.

Only one count was recorded for this clone. The V call is TRBV4-1, the J call TRBJ2-2; perhaps TRBD2 as D (5 bases). The V gene's germline CDR1 is MGHRA and CDR2 YSYEKL. Trimming removed 0 bases from V and 5 bases from J, with 16 bases in between. The CDR3 consists of 17 residues. The CDR3 DNA is TGCGCCAGCAGCCAAGAAGGATTCCGAGGGAAAACCGGGGAGCTGTTTTTT. Its protein is CASSQEGFRGKTGELFF.

This clone is a singleton in its sample. The V call is TRBV9, the J call TRBJ1-5, with D unresolved. Germline CDR1 and CDR2: SGDLS and YYNGEE. Trimming shortened V by 0 bases and J by 3 bases, and 7 bases separated the two germline ends. The CDR3 has 14 amino acids. CDR3 amino acids: CASSVERDNQPQHF. CDR3 nucleotide sequence: TGTGCCAGCAGCGTAGAGAGGGACAATCAGCCCCAGCATTTT.